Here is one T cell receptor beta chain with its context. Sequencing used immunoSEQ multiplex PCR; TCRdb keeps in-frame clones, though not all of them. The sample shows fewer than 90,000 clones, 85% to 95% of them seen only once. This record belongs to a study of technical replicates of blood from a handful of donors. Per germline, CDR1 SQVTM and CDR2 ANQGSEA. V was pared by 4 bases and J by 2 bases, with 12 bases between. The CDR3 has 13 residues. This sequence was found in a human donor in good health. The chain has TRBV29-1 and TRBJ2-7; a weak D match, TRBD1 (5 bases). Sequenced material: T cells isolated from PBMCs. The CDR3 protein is CSVAQGPPYEQYF. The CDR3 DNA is TGCAGCGTTGCGCAGGGTCCTCCCTACGAGCAGTACTTC.